The 15 T cell receptor beta chains reported below all come from one sample, sequenced in a study of regulatory T cells in long-lasting Graves disease. The TCR beta library used iRepertoire HTBI primers with Arm-PCR amplification of CDR3. TCRdb recomputed calls from the multiplex PCR reads with MiXCR, one row per CDR3 protein. The table has 700,000 or so distinct CDR3 sequences, about 32% seen once; the top ten hold about 42%. Documented time point: persistent/refractory GD, antithyroid drugs over 5 years with positive TRAb. Researchers made the TCR library from RNA that was extracted from PBMCs. The specimen comprised peripheral blood mononuclear cells (PBMCs), sampled when the disease was refractory, from a patient treated with antithyroid drugs. Receptors were obtained from a female donor with Graves disease.

This clonotype was recorded once. The chain combines TRBV7-9 with TRBJ2-5; D is unclear. Germline-derived CDR1 and CDR2 are SEHNR and FQNEAQ (reference sequence). The CDR3 sequence is 14 residues long. V gave up 3 bases and J gave up 1 base, with 9 bases separating them. The CDR3 loop reads CASSFTGRQETQYF. The DNA of the CDR3 is TGTGCCAGCAGCTTTACCGGGCGCCAAGAGACCCAGTACTTC.

The chain combines TRBV24-1 with TRBJ1-2, with D possibly being TRBD1 (6 bases). CDR3 size: 11 residues. V lost 12 bases and J lost 5, with 12 bases in between. Per the germline V gene, CDR1 is KGHDR and CDR2 is SFDVKD. The DNA for the CDR3 is TGTGCCCCGGGACACCTTTATGGCTACACCTTC. It is translated as CAPGHLYGYTF.

The rearrangement joins TRBV6-1 to TRBJ1-2, with D hard to call. V was pared by 7 bases and J by 4 bases, with 10 bases between. CDR3 length equals 12 residues. Germline values: CDR1 MNHNS, CDR2 SASEGT. CDR3 bases: TGTGCCAGCAAAAAAGCCCCCTATGGCTACACCTTC. This codes for CASKKAPYGYTF.

This clonotype occurred a few times. The gene calls are TRBV13 and TRBJ2-7, with 11 bases fitting TRBD2. Trimming at V came to 3 bases and at J to 6 bases, leaving 7 bases not matched to a gene. This CDR3 region has 15 residues. Germline CDR1 and CDR2: PRHDT and FYEKMQ (reference sequence). This CDR3 reads CASSFLAGGHIEQYF. The DNA for the CDR3 is TGTGCCAGCAGCTTCTTAGCGGGAGGGCACATCGAGCAGTACTTC.

This clonotype was recorded at least ten times. The V call is TRBV12-3 or TRBV12-4, the J call TRBJ2-4; the match to TRBD2 covers 8 bases. Trimming removed 6 bases from V and 9 bases from J; junction bases left unmatched: 7. The CDR3 covers 13 residues. The CDR3 sequence: CASSGTRGSIQYF. In DNA, the CDR3 is TGTGCCAGCAGCGGGACTAGAGGAAGCATTCAGTACTTC.

About this clonotype itself: A much larger clonotype is one base distant, so this may be a read error. The chain couples TRBV2 to TRBJ1-4; no firm D call. The CDR3 is 14 amino acids. Trimming removed 2 bases at V and 10 bases at J, with 14 bases between. CDR1 is SNHLY, CDR2 FYNNEI, per germline. CDR3 coding DNA: TGTGCCAGCAGTGAACTGGGTTTAGGTGGAAAACTGTTTTTT. Translation: CASSELGLGGKLFF.

This clonotype was recorded at least ten times. The chain links TRBV7-2 to TRBJ2-7; 8 bases fit TRBD2. The CDR3 is made up of 11 amino acids. The germline V gene has CDR1 SGHTA and CDR2 FQGNSA. The V segment lost 5 bases and the J segment 9 bases; nucleotides outside the gene matches: 3. The CDR3 nucleotides read TGTGCCAGCAGCCCCGCGGGAGGGCAGTACTTC. Residues: CASSPAGGQYF. Full variable domain (rest looked up from reference TRBV7-2 and TRBJ2-7): GAGVSQSPSNKVTEKGKDVELRCDPISGHTALYWYRQSLGQGLEFLIYFQGNSAPDKSGLPSDRFSAERTGGSVSTLTIQRTQQEDSAVYLCASSPAGGQYFGPGTRLTVT.

The chain combines TRBV12-3 or TRBV12-4 with TRBJ2-2; tentative D call: TRBD2 (6 bases). Trimming took 0 bases from V and 0 from J, leaving 11 bases between them. The CDR3 spans 17 residues. In DNA form, the CDR3 reads TGTGCCAGCAGTTTAGCGCTGGGGGGATCGAACACCGGGGAGCTGTTTTTT. Amino acids: CASSLALGGSNTGELFF.

The chain carries TRBV30 and TRBJ1-5, with 7 bases fitting TRBD1. Trimming removed 1 base from V and 6 bases from J; junction bases left unmatched: 3. Germline CDR1 is GTSNPN and CDR2 is SVGIG (reference sequence). This CDR3 comprises 13 residues. CDR3 sequence: CAWSGSGGQPQHF. The CDR3 coding sequence is TGTGCCTGGAGTGGGTCAGGGGGTCAGCCCCAGCATTTT. Based on the CDR3 plus reference TRBV30 and TRBJ1-5, the full variable domain is SQTIHQWPATLVQPVGSPLSLECTVEGTSNPNLYWYRQAAGRGLQLLFYSVGIGQISSEVPQNLSASRPQDRQFILSSKKLLLSDSGFYLCAWSGSGGQPQHFGDGTRLSIL.

This rearrangement joins TRBV24-1 to TRBJ2-3; no clear D. Trimming took off 4 bases at V and 4 bases at J, with 11 bases between the two ends. CDR1 is KGHDR, CDR2 SFDVKD, per germline. The length of the CDR3 is 14 residues. The CDR3 DNA reads TGTGCCACCAGTGAGGGTTACCTTCCAGATACGCAGTATTTT. As protein: CATSEGYLPDTQYF.

To note about this clonotype: This may be a read error, as it is one base from a much larger clone. This chain joins TRBV12-3 or TRBV12-4 and TRBJ1-3; D is unresolved. This CDR3 region has 15 residues. DNA for the CDR3: TGTGCCAGCAGTTTACCGACAAACTCTGGAAACACCACATATTTT. Protein sequence: CASSLPTNSGNTTYF.

The chain is built from TRBV2 and TRBJ1-2, with D hard to call. The ends were cut back, 11 bases at V and 3 bases at J, with 13 bases in the middle. The CDR3 runs 12 residues. Looked up from germline, CDR1 is SNHLY and CDR2 is FYNNEI. The CDR3 DNA reads as TGTGCCCTTTTAGACACCGACTATGGCTACACCTTC. This translates into CALLDTDYGYTF. Using reference TRBV2 and TRBJ1-2 for the parts outside the CDR3, the full variable domain is EPEVTQTPSHQVTQMGQEVILRCVPISNHLYFYWYRQILGQKVEFLVSFYNNEISEKSEIFDDQFSVERPDGSNFTLKIRSTKLEDSAMYFCALLDTDYGYTFGSGTRLTVV.

The chain recombines TRBV6-2 or TRBV6-3 with TRBJ2-2; a weak D match, TRBD1 (5 bases). Trimming removed 5 bases at V and 7 bases at J, with 14 bases between. Germline assignment: CDR1 MNHEY and CDR2 SVGEGT. CDR3 length: 14 residues. DNA for the CDR3: TGTGCCAGCAGTGTAGGACACGACATCGGGGAGCTGTTTTTT. This gives the protein CASSVGHDIGELFF.

This clonotype has a handful of counts. The chain carries TRBV30 and TRBJ1-2; 7 nucleotides agree with TRBD1. CDR1 is GTSNPN, CDR2 SVGIG, per germline (reference sequence). With 2 bases clipped from V and 5 bases from J, the junction kept 5 bases outside the gene matches. The CDR3 has 13 amino acids. In DNA form, the CDR3 reads TGTGCCTGGAGTAGGGGGACAGCATATGGCTACACCTTC. As protein: CAWSRGTAYGYTF.

There are a few counts of this clonotype. The chain recombines TRBV7-9 with TRBJ1-2; the D gene is possibly TRBD1 (5 bases). The CDR3 has 16 residues. V gave up 5 bases and J gave up 0 bases, with 16 bases separating them. The germline V gene has CDR1 SEHNR and CDR2 FQNEAQ (reference sequence). Here the CDR3 reads CASSLGAQLANYGYTF. CDR3 coding DNA: TGTGCCAGCAGCCTAGGGGCCCAGTTAGCTAACTATGGCTACACCTTC.